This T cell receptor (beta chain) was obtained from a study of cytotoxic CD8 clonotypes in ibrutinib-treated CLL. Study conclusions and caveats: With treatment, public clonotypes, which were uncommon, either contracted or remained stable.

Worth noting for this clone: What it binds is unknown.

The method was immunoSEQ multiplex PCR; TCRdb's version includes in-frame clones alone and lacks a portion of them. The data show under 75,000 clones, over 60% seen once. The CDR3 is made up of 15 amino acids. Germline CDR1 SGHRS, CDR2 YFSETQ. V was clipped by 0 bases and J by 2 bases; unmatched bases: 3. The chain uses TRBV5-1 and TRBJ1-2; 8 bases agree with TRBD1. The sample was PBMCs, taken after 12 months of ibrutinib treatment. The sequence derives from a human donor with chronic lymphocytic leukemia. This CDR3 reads CASSLDTGGNYGYTF. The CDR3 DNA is TGCGCCAGCAGCTTGGATACAGGGGGGAACTATGGCTACACCTTC.